The 3 T cell receptor beta chains given below trace back to one sample, sequenced in a study of Ad26.COV2.S vaccination and SARS-CoV-2 variants. Treatment denoted: 15 to 20 received Ad26.COV2.S at low or high dose, single or two shots; roughly 5 received placebo; per-sample allocation not given. Sampling took place 63 days after the first vaccine or placebo injection. Sequencing was performed with immunoSEQ multiplex PCR; in TCRdb, only in-frame clones are kept and a portion is missing. The repertoire holds roughly 420,000 clones, with roughly 90% as singletons. Material: peripheral blood, obtained in a trial of Ad26.COV2.S vaccine versus placebo. The receptors were gathered from a person between 18 and 60 years old who received the Ad26.COV2.S COVID-19 vaccine or a placebo.

V usage is TRBV3-1 (or the pseudogene TRBV3-2) and J usage is TRBJ2-7, with a weak D call TRBD1 (6 bases). Germline V lookup: CDR1 LGHDT, CDR2 YNNKEL (reference sequence). V lost 4 bases and J lost 2, with 12 bases in between. This CDR3 contains 14 residues. For the CDR3, the DNA is TGTGCCAGCAGCCCAACTCGGGACACCTACGAGCAGTACTTC. As protein: CASSPTRDTYEQYF.

J is TRBJ2-4 and V is TRBV4-1; perhaps TRBD2 as D (7 bases). V shed 1 base and J shed 8 bases, with 12 bases lying between them. The CDR3 extends over 14 amino acids. Germline CDR1 is MGHRA and CDR2 is YSYEKL. CDR3 sequence: CASSQVRGADIQYF. The CDR3 nucleotides read TGCGCCAGCAGCCAAGTTCGGGGGGCCGACATTCAGTACTTC.

The V call is TRBV29-1, the J call TRBJ2-7; 10 nucleotides line up with TRBD2. V shed 5 bases, J shed 6 bases, and the junction held 4 bases outside the gene matches. Germline values: CDR1 SQVTM, CDR2 ANQGSEA. This CDR3 is built from 12 residues. The CDR3 DNA is TGCAGCGTTATTTTAGCGGGGGGCGAGCAGTACTTC. This encodes CSVILAGGEQYF.